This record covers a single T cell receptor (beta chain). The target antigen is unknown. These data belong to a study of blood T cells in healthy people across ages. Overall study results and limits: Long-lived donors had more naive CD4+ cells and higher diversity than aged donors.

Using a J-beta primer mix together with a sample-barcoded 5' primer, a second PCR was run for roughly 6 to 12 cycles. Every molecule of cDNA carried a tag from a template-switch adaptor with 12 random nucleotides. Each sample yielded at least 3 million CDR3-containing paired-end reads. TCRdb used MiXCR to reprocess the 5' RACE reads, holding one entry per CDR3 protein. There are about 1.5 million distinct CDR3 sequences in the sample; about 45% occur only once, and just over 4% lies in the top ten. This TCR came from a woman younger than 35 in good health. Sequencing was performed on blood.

CDR3 DNA: TGCAGTGCTAGGACCCTAATGGGAACCGGGGAGCTGTTTTTT. Amino acid sequence: CSARTLMGTGELFF. The V and J genes are TRBV20-1 and TRBJ2-2; D gene ambiguous. Trimming shortened V by 3 bases and J by 5 bases, and 13 bases separated the two germline ends. The CDR3 runs 14 residues. The germline CDR1 and CDR2 sequences are DFQATT and SNEGSKA (reference sequence).